The next 21 T cell receptor beta chains were all read from a single sample in a study of cytomegalovirus exposure and HLA in healthy donors. The PCR was carried out with 60 Vbeta primers and 13 Jbeta primers. The table came from immunoSEQ multiplex PCR; TCRdb's copy has only in-frame clones and leaves some out. The table records 310,000 or so clones, around 90% of them present only once. Sequences were obtained from PBMCs. These receptors all stem from a woman aged 18 to 35 in good health and CMV-seronegative.

The chain recombines TRBV7-3 with TRBJ2-7; 10 nucleotides agree with TRBD1. The CDR3 totals 18 residues. Germline V lookup: CDR1 SGHTA, CDR2 FQGTGA. V lost 5 bases to trimming and J lost 2 bases; unmatched junction nucleotides: 15. CDR3 sequence reads: CASSPHGPAGTGAYEQYF. The DNA of the CDR3 is TGTGCCAGCAGCCCCCATGGCCCCGCCGGGACAGGGGCCTACGAGCAGTACTTC.

The chain recombines TRBV10-3 with TRBJ1-3; D is unresolved. The CDR3 spans 14 residues. Germline values: CDR1 ENHRY, CDR2 SYGVKD. V gave up 3 bases and J gave up 1 base, with 7 bases separating them. The CDR3 spells CAISDAGSGNTIYF. Here the CDR3 DNA reads TGTGCCATCAGTGATGCGGGTTCTGGAAACACCATATATTTT.

The CDR3 region has the DNA TGTGCCTGGAGTGGCCCTCGCGCCTACGAGCAGTACTTC. Protein product: CAWSGPRAYEQYF. V and J are TRBV30 and TRBJ2-7; D is unclear. This CDR3 is built from 13 residues. Trimming took off 1 base at V and 2 bases at J, with 9 bases between the two ends. The germline CDR1 and CDR2 sequences are GTSNPN and SVGIG (reference sequence). The whole variable domain, filled in from reference TRBV30 and TRBJ2-7, reads SQTIHQWPATLVQPVGSPLSLECTVEGTSNPNLYWYRQAAGRGLQLLFYSVGIGQISSEVPQNLSASRPQDRQFILSSKKLLLSDSGFYLCAWSGPRAYEQYFGPGTRLTVT.

This chain links TRBV10-3 with TRBJ1-1, with D maybe TRBD1 (5 bases). Looked up from germline, CDR1 is ENHRY and CDR2 is SYGVKD. Between the trimmed V and J ends, which lost 8 bases and 0 bases, there was a span of 10 bases. The CDR3 sequence is 13 residues long. CDR3 region: CAISGGMNTEAFF. CDR3 coding DNA: TGTGCCATCTCGGGGGGGATGAACACTGAAGCTTTCTTT.

The chain couples TRBV19 to TRBJ2-5; 15 bases are shared with TRBD2. Germline-derived CDR1 and CDR2 are LNHDA and SQIVND (reference sequence). Unmatched junction bases numbered 16, after V lost 4 bases and J lost 7 bases. The CDR3 runs 19 residues. The DNA of the CDR3 is TGTGCCAGTAGTACGGCCGGGACTAGCGGGGGGCCCCGGCTCGGGACCCAGTACTTC. Its translation: CASSTAGTSGGPRLGTQYF.

Regarding this clone: The junction differs from germline at one of its ends, possibly a read error. This chain connects TRBV7-7 to TRBJ2-5; TRBD2 agrees at 8 bases. CDR1 SSHAT and CDR2 FNYEAQ come from the germline V gene (reference sequence). This CDR3 is 14 amino acids long. In nucleotides, the CDR3 is TGTGCTAGCAGCATTACTAGCGGCAAAGAGACCCAGTACTTC. Translated: CASSITSGKETQYF.

The J gene is TRBJ2-5, the V gene TRBV6-5, with 10 positions matching TRBD1. The J call is doubtful: the DNA matches TRBJ2-7 better. This CDR3 contains 15 residues. Germline V CDR1 and CDR2: MNHEY, SVGAGI. The CDR3 sequence: CASSTGQGLTYEQYF. CDR3 in DNA: TGTGCCAGCAGTACGGGACAGGGGCTTACCTACGAGCAGTACTTC.

This chain joins TRBV6-6 and TRBJ1-6; D is possibly TRBD1 (5 bases). The germline V gene has CDR1 MNHNY and CDR2 SVGAGI (reference sequence). There are 15 residues in the CDR3. V was pared by 2 bases and J by 14 bases, with 19 bases between. The CDR3 is CASSYPTASLVALHF. In nucleotides, the CDR3 is TGTGCCAGCAGTTACCCGACAGCCTCTCTAGTGGCCCTCCACTTT.

The chain employs TRBV9 and TRBJ1-2; no firm D call. This CDR3 contains 14 residues. Looked up from germline, CDR1 is SGDLS and CDR2 is YYNGEE. V was pared by 0 bases and J by 6 bases, with 12 bases between. CDR3 sequence: CASSVVEFPDGYTF. In DNA, the CDR3 is TGTGCCAGCAGCGTAGTCGAGTTCCCCGATGGCTACACCTTC.

The chain employs TRBV27 and TRBJ1-1; the match to TRBD1 covers 9 bases. The junction had 6 bases not matched to a gene; V was cut back by 5 bases and J by 8 bases. In germline, CDR1 is MNHEY, CDR2 SMNVEV (reference sequence). This CDR3 has 13 amino acids. The CDR3 is CASSPTGGLEAFF. CDR3 nucleotides: TGTGCCAGCAGTCCTACAGGGGGCTTAGAAGCTTTCTTT.

This rearrangement joins TRBV21-1 to TRBJ1-2; no DNA check was done on the table's D call, TRBD1. TRBV21-1 is a pseudogene locus. The CDR3 loop spans 13 amino acids. CDR3 sequence reads: CASSKQGVPGYTF. The CDR3 region has the DNA TGTGCCAGCAGCAAACAGGGGGTACCTGGCTACACCTTC.

In its sample, this clone was seen once. The J gene is TRBJ2-7, the V gene TRBV10-2; 7 bases align to TRBD1. The V gene end was trimmed by 3 bases and the J gene end by 4 bases; junction bases not matched to a gene: 6. Germline lookup yields CDR1 WSHSY and CDR2 SAAADI. The CDR3 is 14 amino acids. The CDR3, as DNA: TGCGCCAGCAGTGATACCGGGACAGAATACGAGCAGTACTTC. Translating it yields CASSDTGTEYEQYF.

The chain has TRBV18 and TRBJ2-7; the D gene is possibly TRBD2 (6 bases). The length of the CDR3 is 13 residues. Trimming cost V 6 bases and J 3 bases, with 12 bases left between them. Per germline, CDR1 KGHSH and CDR2 LQKENI. The CDR3 region has the DNA TGTGCCAGCTCTATTGGAGGGATCTACGAGCAGTACTTC. Its protein product is CASSIGGIYEQYF.

This clone was detected only once. The chain joins TRBV15 to TRBJ2-3; a possible D gene is TRBD2 (6 bases). With 7 bases removed from V and 4 bases from J, the gap between germline ends came to 9 bases. The germline V gene encodes CDR1 LNHNV and CDR2 YYDKDF (reference sequence). CDR3 length: 12 amino acids. The chain's CDR3 is CATNRGADTQYF. The DNA for the CDR3 is TGTGCCACCAATCGCGGGGCAGATACGCAGTATTTT.

The gene calls are TRBV9 and TRBJ2-2, with D unclear. CDR3 length equals 13 residues. V lost 0 bases and J lost 5, with 5 bases in between. Germline V gives CDR1 SGDLS, CDR2 YYNGEE. The DNA of the CDR3 is TGTGCCAGCAGCGTAGGGCGGACCGGGGAGCTGTTTTTT. Its protein is CASSVGRTGELFF. Full variable domain (missing parts from reference TRBV9 and TRBJ2-2): DSGVTQTPKHLITATGQRVTLRCSPRSGDLSVYWYQQSLDQGLQFLIQYYNGEERAKGNILERFSAQQFPDLHSELNLSSLELGDSALYFCASSVGRTGELFFGEGSRLTVL.

The chain is built from TRBV28 and TRBJ1-6, with TRBD1 matching 7 bases. V was pared by 5 bases and J by 14 bases, with 6 bases of the junction left unmatched. The germline V gene has CDR1 MDHEN and CDR2 SYDVKM. The CDR3 has 12 amino acids. CDR3 DNA: TGTGCCAGCAGTCCCCTCGACAGGGCCCTCCACTTT. Protein product: CASSPLDRALHF.

The chain links TRBV4-1 to TRBJ2-5, with D tentatively TRBD2 (5 bases). CDR1 and CDR2 from the germline V gene are MGHRA and YSYEKL. This CDR3 comprises 15 residues. Deletions cut 3 bases from V and 2 bases from J, with 13 bases between. The CDR3 region is CASSQDRTPQETQYF. The CDR3 bases are TGCGCCAGCAGCCAGGACCGGACTCCTCAAGAGACCCAGTACTTC.

V gene TRBV2 combines with J gene TRBJ2-5; 9 nucleotides agree with TRBD2. After removal of 3 bases from V and 1 base from J, the junction contained 3 bases not matched to a gene. Germline V gene sequence: CDR1 SNHLY, CDR2 FYNNEI. The CDR3 spans 15 residues. The CDR3 is CASSEGSGGQETQYF. The CDR3 coding sequence is TGTGCCAGCAGTGAGGGTAGCGGGGGCCAAGAGACCCAGTACTTC.

This chain joins TRBV18 and TRBJ1-2, with TRBD1 identical over 7 bases. V dropped 2 bases and J dropped 4; count of bases not matched to a gene: 13. This CDR3 has 17 amino acids. Germline lookup yields CDR1 KGHSH and CDR2 LQKENI. The CDR3, as DNA: TGTGCCAGCTCACCAAGTGGCGGGACAGATCGCCCCTATGGCTACACCTTC. Its translation: CASSPSGGTDRPYGYTF.

This sequence joins TRBV2 and TRBJ1-4; 9 bases agree with TRBD1. After removal of 8 bases from V and 7 bases from J, the junction contained 5 bases not matched to a gene. CDR1 is SNHLY and CDR2 is FYNNEI in the germline V gene. The CDR3 spans 13 residues. In DNA form, the CDR3 reads TGTGCCAGCGCGGGACAGGGAGGTGAAAAACTGTTTTTT. Encoded protein: CASAGQGGEKLFF.

This rearrangement joins TRBV28 to TRBJ1-1, with D tentatively TRBD1 (5 bases). V shed 0 bases and J shed 2 bases, with 16 bases lying between them. The CDR3 runs 17 residues. Germline V CDR1 and CDR2: MDHEN, SYDVKM. CDR3 in amino acids: CASSLWDIQQGNTEAFF. CDR3 nucleotide sequence: TGTGCCAGCAGTTTATGGGATATACAGCAGGGTAACACTGAAGCTTTCTTT.